This T cell receptor beta chain was profiled in a study of PD-1 blockade in classical Hodgkin lymphoma. Study-level points and caveats: Researchers reported that CD4+ TCR diversity, though not CD8+, rose significantly by C4D1. Patients with an early start, nivolumab under 1 year after ASCT, were excluded.

Profiled with immunoSEQ multiplex PCR; TCRdb holds only in-frame clones, not every one. The table has tens of thousands of clones, roughly nine tenths seen once. This clone was counted a single time. The antigen is undetermined. V lost 6 bases and J lost 2, with 2 bases in between. The CDR3 runs to 11 residues. Germline V CDR1 and CDR2: LNHDA, SQIVND (reference sequence). Every patient had relapsed following autologous stem cell transplantation, and cohorts differed in brentuximab vedotin exposure. Best outcomes ranged across complete response, partial response and progressive disease. The rearrangement uses TRBV19 and TRBJ2-1; D is unclear. The sample in question was peripheral blood mononuclear cells (PBMCs), obtained at baseline. The receptor comes from a human donor with classical Hodgkin lymphoma. CDR3 region: CASSAYNEQFF. The CDR3 DNA is TGTGCCAGTAGCGCCTACAATGAGCAGTTCTTC.